In its sample, the clone carrying this T cell receptor (beta chain) was seen a few times. Its target is unknown. The data were obtained in a study of human T cells and chemical hapten exposure. Study findings and constraints: Large CDR3 similarity clusters arose significantly more often from expanded TCRs than from controls.

The CDR3 spans 15 residues. Germline lookup yields CDR1 SGHTA and CDR2 FQGTGA. The trim removed 5 bases at V and 0 bases at J, leaving 4 bases unmatched. As the library was built, unique molecular identifiers were attached to individual cDNA molecules. The authors' processing: Samples had a median of around 94,000 TCRs, ranging roughly 20,000 to 690,600. TCRdb reprocessed the RACE reads via MiXCR and lists one record per CDR3 protein. Clone size and V and J calls follow TCRdb, not the original study. The table records about 96,000 distinct CDR3 sequences, 9.3% of them present only once. Indicated time point: patch test 2, 6 weeks after DPC sensitization. Regarding treatment: therapeutic diphenylcyclopropenone sensitization with weekly scalp DPC. The study extracted total RNA from unfractionated whole blood.

The rearrangement links TRBV7-3 to TRBJ2-1; 7 bases map to TRBD2. This TCR came from a middle-aged woman with alopecia areata. Some clones in this sample may be carry-over from other donors' samples. The sample in question was whole blood, obtained in connection with sensitization to the hapten diphenylcyclopropenone (DPC). CDR3: CASSPSSGSYNEQFF. Here the CDR3 DNA reads TGTGCCAGCAGCCCCTCTAGCGGCTCCTACAATGAGCAGTTCTTC.